This TCR beta chain came from a study of T cells in Graves' hyperthyroidism and ophthalmopathy (dated by TCRdb to the late 2010s). Some background on the complete study: Peripheral blood samples were taken at initial diagnosis, before any treatment was given. Whether ophthalmopathy could be predicted prospectively was tested in an independent validation cohort made up of under 20 hyperthyroidism patients plus 17 patients who later progressed to ophthalmopathy. The roughly 100 discovery patients were divided at random into training and test sets in a 7:3 ratio. Following sampling, methimazole starting at 30 mg daily was given to hyperthyroidism patients, and high-dose intravenous methylprednisolone was given to ophthalmopathy patients. TCR Vbeta CDR3 sequencing of fewer than 150 peripheral blood samples (around 45 ophthalmopathy, under 80 hyperthyroidism and some 17 progressor patients) is reported in the paper. To identify distinguishing TCR V-J signatures, a discovery cohort of around 100 patients was used, comprising 40 to 45 with Graves' ophthalmopathy and 57 with stable Graves' hyperthyroidism. Thyroid tissue and blood T-cell repertoires from six Graves' hyperthyroidism patients were also compared in the study.

This clonotype was recorded many times. Its specific antigen is unknown. The sample holds no much larger clone one base away, and base qualities are not on file. Via the germline V gene, CDR1 is MGHRA and CDR2 YSYEKL. CDR3 length: 16 amino acids, cysteine to phenylalanine. Solely the CDR3 DNA is kept, with 48 bases framed from the first base. Trimming takes 1 base from V and 7 bases from J, and the germline ends sit 16 bases apart. The paper's findings and limits, for the study overall: Sample size was not statistically predetermined, and blinding of investigators to group allocation was not performed. In cross-validation, a model built on a 13 V-J signature told ophthalmopathy apart from stable hyperthyroidism with about 90% sensitivity and about 81% specificity, and in testing the same model reached 80%/75%. In validation, the model predicted progression to ophthalmopathy with approximately 71% sensitivity and 72% to 85% specificity, a median of roughly seven months before onset. Most expanded thyroid clonotypes (frequency above 0.001) were also detected in blood, a finding suggesting that blood repertoires may reflect thyroid immune responses.

Amplification of TCR beta CDR3 regions was carried out from RNA transcripts. The first round of RT-PCR for the TCR CDR3 was performed with the HTBI primer set and the Qiagen OneStep RT-PCR kit. Libraries were constructed in a second round of multiplex PCR, after which size selection and purification were performed. Paired-end sequencing of the libraries was performed with 100 bp reads on an Illumina HiSeq2000. The paper's data handling went like this. SOAPnuke was used to process the raw data, throwing out any read that contained adapters or uncalled bases, had a mean Phred below 15, or lacked an exact constant-primer or identifier match. High-quality paired reads were merged with COPE v1.2.5, and unique nucleotide sequences were defined as clonotypes. MiTCR v1.1 was used to align clonotypes to the IMGT TRBV, TRBD and TRBJ reference segments. The analysis included only V-J combinations with a frequency above 0.0001, which together covered 99% to 99.2% of the repertoires. A TCS score was defined as the ratio of F50 (clonal expansion) to E x V (chaos), with BLOSUM62-based TCRdist applied between CDR3 peptides within each V-J. Welch's t-statistics and random forest reduced fewer than 600 V-J features to 10 to 15, which were used in a naive Bayes classifier (R e1071). The Morisita-Horn index was used to measure how similar the thyroid and blood repertoires were. TCRdb passed the public sequencing reads through fastp at Q25 and MiXCR, retaining productive beta sequences. Entries that share a CDR3 protein sequence are merged under the most common genes and DNA. Clone size and V and J calls follow TCRdb, not the original study. This sample holds roughly 35,000 distinct CDR3 sequences; approximately 52% were observed only once. 25% of the sample is in the top ten clones.

Ophthalmopathy patients had moderately to severely active disease, Clinical Activity Score of at least 3, NOSPECS grade of at least 4, and duration under 3 months. Any patient with an uncontrolled infection, another autoimmune disease, pregnancy or lactation was excluded. Diagnoses relied on clinical symptoms, serum thyroxine and TRAb, thyroid ultrasound and orbital computed tomography. Ficoll-Paque density gradient centrifugation was used to isolate PBMCs from around 10 ml of fresh peripheral blood. Trizol reagent was used to extract total RNA, and RNA quality was then checked on an Agilent 2100 Bioanalyzer.

The clonotype originates from a middle-aged woman with Graves' ophthalmopathy. This receptor chain uses TRBV4-1 and TRBJ2-2; the D gene is perhaps TRBD1 or TRBD2, as each covers 6 bases. Input material: blood. CDR3 protein: CASSQGGGGWGGELFF. The nucleotides are TGCGCCAGCAGCCAAGGTGGAGGGGGTTGGGGCGGGGAGCTGTTTTTT.